The source of this TCR beta chain is a study of beta chain features in type 1 diabetes. Donors contributed one heparinised blood draw apiece, averaging around 120 mL. Of the isolated RNA, all was reverse transcribed, and so the sequenced material was expressed TCRB transcripts. Clones were sequenced by immunoSEQ multiplex PCR, and TCRdb holds only the in-frame ones, with some missing. The profile shows hundreds of thousands of clones, 15% to 17% of them singletons. The clonotype was recovered from a man between 18 and 29 years old in good health. Sequenced: naive CD4+ T cells from blood.

CDR3 sequence: CASSVTGGQGLYGYTF. CDR3 coding DNA: TGTGCCAGCAGCGTAACGGGGGGACAGGGCCTCTATGGCTACACCTTC. The V gene is TRBV9, the J gene TRBJ1-2; 9 nucleotides align to TRBD1. This CDR3 contains 16 residues. V lost 1 base, J lost 4 bases, and 8 bases stayed unmatched. CDR1 and CDR2 from the germline V gene are SGDLS and YYNGEE.